This entry lists 4 T cell receptor beta chains sequenced from one sample in a study of T cell responses to AZD1222 COVID-19 vaccine. Data came from immunoSEQ multiplex PCR; TCRdb stores just in-frame clones and leaves some out. This repertoire shows over 100,000 clones, roughly 90% found once; its top ten account for more than 10%. Specimen: peripheral blood, collected on day 0 of MenACWY control vaccination. Receptors were obtained from an adult in good health.

This clone has more than one count but fewer than ten. This chain links TRBV5-1 with TRBJ2-1; 8 bases fit TRBD2. Trimming removed 1 base from V and 6 bases from J; junction bases left unmatched: 3. The CDR3 runs to 14 residues. Germline V gene sequence: CDR1 SGHRS, CDR2 YFSETQ. DNA for the CDR3: TGCGCCAGCAGCTTGTTGAGCGGGAGCAATGAGCAGTTCTTC. This sequence encodes CASSLLSGSNEQFF.

V is TRBV19 and J is TRBJ1-4, with D perhaps TRBD1 (6 bases). This CDR3 spans 16 amino acids. Germline CDR1 and CDR2: LNHDA and SQIVND (reference sequence). Trimming left V 7 bases short and J 4 bases short, with 19 bases between. The DNA for the CDR3 is TGTGCCAGTACCCGAGTCTGGGGGCGAGATAATGAAAAACTGTTTTTT. Encoded protein: CASTRVWGRDNEKLFF.

The chain combines TRBV11-2 with TRBJ1-1; TRBD1 might be the D (6 bases). In germline, CDR1 is SGHAT, CDR2 FQNNGV. Trimming removed 0 bases from V and 1 base from J, with 9 bases in between. The CDR3 extends over 15 amino acids. The CDR3, as DNA: TGTGCCAGCAGCTTAGATCGGGGGGCGAACACTGAAGCTTTCTTT. This translates into CASSLDRGANTEAFF. The full variable domain, its missing parts supplied by reference TRBV11-2 and TRBJ1-1, is EAGVAQSPRYKIIEKRQSVAFWCNPISGHATLYWYQQILGQGPKLLIQFQNNGVVDDSQLPKDRFSAERLKGVDSTLKIQPAKLEDSAVYLCASSLDRGANTEAFFGQGTRLTVV.

The genes are TRBV7-9 and TRBJ2-1; no definite D call. This CDR3 spans 14 amino acids. V shed 1 base and J shed 10 bases, with 14 bases lying between them. CDR1 and CDR2 from the germline V gene are SEHNR and FQNEAQ (reference sequence). The CDR3 bases are TGTGCCAGCAGCTTAGAATCCTCTGGCTCGGAGCAGTTCTTC. Protein sequence: CASSLESSGSEQFF. Full variable domain (outside the CDR3, taken from reference TRBV7-9 and TRBJ2-1): DTGVSQNPRHKITKRGQNVTFRCDPISEHNRLYWYRQTLGQGPEFLTYFQNEAQLEKSRLLSDRFSAERPKGSFSTLEIQRTEQGDSAMYLCASSLESSGSEQFFGPGTRLTVL.